The T cell receptor (beta chain) under discussion was sequenced for a study of shared clonotypes between healthy human individuals. The overall study: Used for every donor were three CD4 naive, three CD4 memory, two CD8 naive and one CD8 memory plate. Points from the study as a whole: Tissue TCR repertoires likely differ from these blood-only repertoires.

A CD45RA+ naive subset and a CD45RA-negative memory subset were split from CD4+ cells. Sequencing was at deep level. The method was immunoSEQ multiplex PCR; TCRdb's version includes in-frame clones alone and lacks a portion of them. The data show about 1 million clones, about 80% seen once. Notes on this clone: The antigen remains undetermined.

The sequenced material came from memory CD4+ T cells from PBMCs. Subset denoted: CD45RA-negative fraction. This sequence originates from a man younger than 30 in good health. Some clones in this sample may be carry-over from other donors' samples.

This chain's CDR3 is CASSGYLYRVDGYTF. The CDR3 DNA is TGCGCCAGCAGTGGGTATTTGTATAGGGTTGATGGCTACACCTTC. The J gene is TRBJ1-2, the V gene TRBV10-2; no reliable D call. V gave up 4 bases and J gave up 6 bases, with 18 bases separating them. Looked up from germline, CDR1 is WSHSY and CDR2 is SAAADI. The CDR3 totals 15 residues.